This T cell receptor (beta chain) stems from a study of blood T cells in healthy people across ages. A sample-barcoded 5' primer and a J-beta primer mix were used in a second PCR of about 7 to 11 cycles. A 12-random-nucleotide template-switch adaptor tagged each cDNA molecule. From the 5' RACE reads, TCRdb called clonotypes with MiXCR, one entry per CDR3 protein. The profile shows approximately 810,000 distinct CDR3 sequences, around 30% of them singletons. This clonotype has ten or more counts. Healthy Caucasian individuals from Russia aged about 6 to 95 served as donors. CDR1 and CDR2 (germline): SGHRS, YFSETQ. The CDR3 is made up of 14 amino acids. V dropped 0 bases and J dropped 4 bases, with 9 bases sitting between them.

This rearrangement joins TRBV5-1 to TRBJ2-3; possible D gene TRBD2, 5 bases. Sequenced sample: blood. This sequence originates from a woman older than 75 in good health. The CDR3 loop reads CASSLGTSSDTQYF. CDR3 nucleotides: TGCGCCAGCAGCTTGGGAACTAGTTCAGATACGCAGTATTTT.